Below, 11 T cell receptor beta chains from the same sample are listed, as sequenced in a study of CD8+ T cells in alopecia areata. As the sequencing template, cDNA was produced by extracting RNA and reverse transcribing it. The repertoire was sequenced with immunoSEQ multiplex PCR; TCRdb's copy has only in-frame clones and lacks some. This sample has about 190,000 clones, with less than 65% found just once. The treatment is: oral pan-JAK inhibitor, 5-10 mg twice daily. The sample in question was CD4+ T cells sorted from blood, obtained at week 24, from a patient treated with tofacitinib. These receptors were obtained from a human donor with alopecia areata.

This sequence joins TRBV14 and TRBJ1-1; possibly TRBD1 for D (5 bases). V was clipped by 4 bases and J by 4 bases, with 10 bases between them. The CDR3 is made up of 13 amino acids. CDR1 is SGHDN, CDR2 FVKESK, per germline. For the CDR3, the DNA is TGTGCCAGCAGCCCAATGAGGGGCACTGAAGCTTTCTTT. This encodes CASSPMRGTEAFF.

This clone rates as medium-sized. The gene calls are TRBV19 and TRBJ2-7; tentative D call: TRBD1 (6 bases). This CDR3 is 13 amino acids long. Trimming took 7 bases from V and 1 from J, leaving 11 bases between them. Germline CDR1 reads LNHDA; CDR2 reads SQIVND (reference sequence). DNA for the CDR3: TGTGCCAGTATCCGGGACAAATCCTACGAGCAGTACTTC. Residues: CASIRDKSYEQYF.

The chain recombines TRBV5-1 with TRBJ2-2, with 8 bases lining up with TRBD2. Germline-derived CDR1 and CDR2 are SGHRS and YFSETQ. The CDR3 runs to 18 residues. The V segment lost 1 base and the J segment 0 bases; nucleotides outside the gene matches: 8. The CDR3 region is CASSLKGGSGANTGELFF. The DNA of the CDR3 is TGCGCCAGCAGCTTGAAGGGAGGTAGCGGGGCGAACACCGGGGAGCTGTTTTTT.

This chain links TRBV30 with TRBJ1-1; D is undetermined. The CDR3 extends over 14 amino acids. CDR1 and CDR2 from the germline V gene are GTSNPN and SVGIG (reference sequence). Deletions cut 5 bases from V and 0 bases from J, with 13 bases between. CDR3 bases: TGTGCCTGGTGCCAAGGGCCGATGAACACTGAAGCTTTCTTT. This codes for CAWCQGPMNTEAFF. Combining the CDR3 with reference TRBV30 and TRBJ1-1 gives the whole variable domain SQTIHQWPATLVQPVGSPLSLECTVEGTSNPNLYWYRQAAGRGLQLLFYSVGIGQISSEVPQNLSASRPQDRQFILSSKKLLLSDSGFYLCAWCQGPMNTEAFFGQGTRLTVV.

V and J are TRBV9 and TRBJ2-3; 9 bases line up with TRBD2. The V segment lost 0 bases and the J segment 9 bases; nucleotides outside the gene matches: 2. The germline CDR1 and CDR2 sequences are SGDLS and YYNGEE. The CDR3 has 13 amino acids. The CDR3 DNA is TGTGCCAGCAGCGTAGCAAGCGGGAGGACGCAGTATTTT. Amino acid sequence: CASSVASGRTQYF. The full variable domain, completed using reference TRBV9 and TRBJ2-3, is DSGVTQTPKHLITATGQRVTLRCSPRSGDLSVYWYQQSLDQGLQFLIQYYNGEERAKGNILERFSAQQFPDLHSELNLSSLELGDSALYFCASSVASGRTQYFGPGTRLTVL.

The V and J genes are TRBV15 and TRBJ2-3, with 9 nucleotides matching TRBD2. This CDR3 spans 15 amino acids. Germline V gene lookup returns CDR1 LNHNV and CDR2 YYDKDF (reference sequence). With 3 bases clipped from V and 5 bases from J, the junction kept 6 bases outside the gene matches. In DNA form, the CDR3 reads TGTGCCACCAGCAGGAGAGCGGGGGGAGTAGATACGCAGTATTTT. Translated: CATSRRAGGVDTQYF.

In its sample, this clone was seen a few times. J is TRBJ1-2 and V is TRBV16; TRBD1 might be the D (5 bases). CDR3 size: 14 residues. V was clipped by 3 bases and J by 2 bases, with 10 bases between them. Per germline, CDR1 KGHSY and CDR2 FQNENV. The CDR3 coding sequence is TGTGCCAGCAGCCAGGGACGTCGAAACTATGGCTACACCTTC. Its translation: CASSQGRRNYGYTF.

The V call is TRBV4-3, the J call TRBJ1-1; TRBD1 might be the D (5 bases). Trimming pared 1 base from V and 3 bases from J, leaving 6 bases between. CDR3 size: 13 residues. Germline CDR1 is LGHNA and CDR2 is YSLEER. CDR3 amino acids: CASSQAGYTEAFF. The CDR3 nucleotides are TGCGCCAGCAGCCAAGCAGGGTACACTGAAGCTTTCTTT.

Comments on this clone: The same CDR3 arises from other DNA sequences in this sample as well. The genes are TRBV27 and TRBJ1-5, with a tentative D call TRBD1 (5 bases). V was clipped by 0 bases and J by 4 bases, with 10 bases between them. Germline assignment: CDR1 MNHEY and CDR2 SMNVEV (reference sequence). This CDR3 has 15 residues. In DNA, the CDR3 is TGTGCCAGCAGTTTATCCAGGGTTGGAAATCAGCCCCAGCATTTT. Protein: CASSLSRVGNQPQHF.

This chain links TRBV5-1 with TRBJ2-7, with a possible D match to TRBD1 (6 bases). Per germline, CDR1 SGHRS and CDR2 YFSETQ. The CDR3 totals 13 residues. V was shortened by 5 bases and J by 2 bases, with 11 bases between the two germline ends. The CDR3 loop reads CASSDRPPYEQYF. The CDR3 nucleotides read TGCGCCAGCAGTGACAGGCCTCCCTACGAGCAGTACTTC.

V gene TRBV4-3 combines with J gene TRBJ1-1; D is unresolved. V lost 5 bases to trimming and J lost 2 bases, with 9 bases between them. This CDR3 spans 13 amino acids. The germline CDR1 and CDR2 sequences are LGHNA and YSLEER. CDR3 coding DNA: TGCGCCAGCAGCTCCCAAGCCAACACTGAAGCTTTCTTT. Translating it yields CASSSQANTEAFF.